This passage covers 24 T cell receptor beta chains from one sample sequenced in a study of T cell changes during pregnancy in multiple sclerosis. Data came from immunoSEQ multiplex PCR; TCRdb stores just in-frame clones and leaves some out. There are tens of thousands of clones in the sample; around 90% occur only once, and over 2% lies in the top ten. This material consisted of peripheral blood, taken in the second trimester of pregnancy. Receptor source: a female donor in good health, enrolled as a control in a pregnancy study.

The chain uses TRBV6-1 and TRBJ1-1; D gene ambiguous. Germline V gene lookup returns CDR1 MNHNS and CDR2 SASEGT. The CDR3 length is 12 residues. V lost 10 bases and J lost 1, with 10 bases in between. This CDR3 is CATIARNTEAFF. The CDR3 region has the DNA TGTGCCACCATAGCAAGGAACACTGAAGCTTTCTTT.

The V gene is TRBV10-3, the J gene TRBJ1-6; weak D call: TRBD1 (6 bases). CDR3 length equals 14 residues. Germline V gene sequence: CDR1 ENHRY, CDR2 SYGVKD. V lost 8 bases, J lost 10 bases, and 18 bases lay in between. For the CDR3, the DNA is TGTGCCATCCACGAGGGGGGGTTGTGGTCACCCCTCCACTTT. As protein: CAIHEGGLWSPLHF.

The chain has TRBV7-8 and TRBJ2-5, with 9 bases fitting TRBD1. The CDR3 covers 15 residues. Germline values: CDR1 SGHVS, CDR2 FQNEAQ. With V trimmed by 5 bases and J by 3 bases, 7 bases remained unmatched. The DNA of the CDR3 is TGTGCCAGCAGCCCCCCTGGGACAGGGAAAGAGACCCAGTACTTC. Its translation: CASSPPGTGKETQYF. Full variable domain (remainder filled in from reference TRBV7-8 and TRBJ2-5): GAGVSQSPRYKVAKRGQDVALRCDPISGHVSLFWYQQALGQGPEFLTYFQNEAQLDKSGLPSDRFFAERPEGSVSTLKIQRTQQEDSAVYLCASSPPGTGKETQYFGPGTRLLVL.

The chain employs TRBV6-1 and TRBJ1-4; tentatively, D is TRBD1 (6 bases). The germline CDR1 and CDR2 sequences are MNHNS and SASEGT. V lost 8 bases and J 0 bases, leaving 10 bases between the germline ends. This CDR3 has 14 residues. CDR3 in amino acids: CASGDTTTNEKLFF. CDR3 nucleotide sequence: TGTGCCAGCGGGGACACGACAACTAATGAAAAACTGTTTTTT.

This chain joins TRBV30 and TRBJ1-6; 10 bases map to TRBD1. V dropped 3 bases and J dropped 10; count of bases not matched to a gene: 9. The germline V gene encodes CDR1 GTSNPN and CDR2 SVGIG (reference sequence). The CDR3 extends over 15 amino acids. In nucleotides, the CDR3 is TGTGCCTGGAGCCGAAGGGGGACAGGGGAATCACCCCTCCACTTT. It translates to CAWSRRGTGESPLHF.

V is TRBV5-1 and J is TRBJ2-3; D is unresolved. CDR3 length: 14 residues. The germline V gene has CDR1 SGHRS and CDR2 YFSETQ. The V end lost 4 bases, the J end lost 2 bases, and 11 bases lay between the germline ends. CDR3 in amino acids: CASSLQTTTDTQYF. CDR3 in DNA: TGCGCCAGCAGCCTACAAACTACCACAGATACGCAGTATTTT.

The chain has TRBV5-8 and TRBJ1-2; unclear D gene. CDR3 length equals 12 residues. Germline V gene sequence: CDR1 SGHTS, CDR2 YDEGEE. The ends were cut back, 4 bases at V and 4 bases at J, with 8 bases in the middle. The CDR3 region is CASSRPGYGYTF. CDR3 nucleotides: TGTGCCAGCAGCCGTCCGGGCTATGGCTACACCTTC.

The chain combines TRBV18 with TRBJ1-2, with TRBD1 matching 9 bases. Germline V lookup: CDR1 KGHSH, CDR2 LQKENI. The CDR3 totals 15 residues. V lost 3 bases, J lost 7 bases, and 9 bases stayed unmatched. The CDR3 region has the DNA TGTGCCAGCTCACCCGGCGGGGACAGGGTCGGTGGCTACACCTTC. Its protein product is CASSPGGDRVGGYTF.

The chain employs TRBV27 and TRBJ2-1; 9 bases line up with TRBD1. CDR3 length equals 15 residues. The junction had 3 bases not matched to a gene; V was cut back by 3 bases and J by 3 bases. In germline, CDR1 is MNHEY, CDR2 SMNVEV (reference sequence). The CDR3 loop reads CASSLGQGVYNEQFF. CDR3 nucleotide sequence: TGTGCCAGCAGTTTGGGACAGGGAGTCTACAATGAGCAGTTCTTC.

DNA of the CDR3: TGTGCCAGCAGCCAAGAGGCGGGAAGCTCCTACAATGAGCAGTTCTTC. Its translation: CASSQEAGSSYNEQFF. This chain links TRBV4-2 with TRBJ2-1; D perhaps matches TRBD2 (6 bases). The V gene lost 0 bases and the J gene lost 0 bases, with 9 bases spanning the gap. In germline, CDR1 is LGHNA, CDR2 YNFKEQ. This CDR3 has 16 residues.

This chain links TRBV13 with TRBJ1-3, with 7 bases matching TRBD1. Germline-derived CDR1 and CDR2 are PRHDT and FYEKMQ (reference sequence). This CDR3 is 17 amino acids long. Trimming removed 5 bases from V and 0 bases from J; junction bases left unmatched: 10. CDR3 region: CASSLWTGGYSGNTIYF. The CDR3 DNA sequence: TGTGCCAGCAGCCTGTGGACAGGCGGATACTCTGGAAACACCATATATTTT.

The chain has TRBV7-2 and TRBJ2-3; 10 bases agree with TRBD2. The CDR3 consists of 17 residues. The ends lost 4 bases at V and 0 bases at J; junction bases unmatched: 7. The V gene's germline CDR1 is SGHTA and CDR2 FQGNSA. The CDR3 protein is CASSSLLAGPSTDTQYF. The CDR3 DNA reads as TGTGCCAGCAGCTCCCTACTAGCGGGGCCTAGCACAGATACGCAGTATTTT.

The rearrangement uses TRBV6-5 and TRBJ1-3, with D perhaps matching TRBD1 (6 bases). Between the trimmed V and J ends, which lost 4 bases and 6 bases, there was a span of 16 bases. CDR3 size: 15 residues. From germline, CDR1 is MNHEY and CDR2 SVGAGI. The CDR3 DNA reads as TGTGCCAGCAGTTGGGGGCGGGGGGCGAAAAACACCATATATTTT. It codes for CASSWGRGAKNTIYF.

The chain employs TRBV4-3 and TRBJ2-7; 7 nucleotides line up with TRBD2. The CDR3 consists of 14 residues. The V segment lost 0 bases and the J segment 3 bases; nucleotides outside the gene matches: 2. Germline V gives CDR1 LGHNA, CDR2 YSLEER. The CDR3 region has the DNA TGCGCCAGCAGCCAAGACAGGGAGGGCTACGAGCAGTACTTC. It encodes CASSQDREGYEQYF.

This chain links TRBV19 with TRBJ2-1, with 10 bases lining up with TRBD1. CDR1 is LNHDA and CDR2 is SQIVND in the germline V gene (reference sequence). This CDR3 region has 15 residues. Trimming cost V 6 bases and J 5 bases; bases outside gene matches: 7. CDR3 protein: CASSNGGQGNNEQFF. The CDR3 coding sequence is TGTGCCAGTAGCAATGGGGGACAGGGGAACAATGAGCAGTTCTTC.

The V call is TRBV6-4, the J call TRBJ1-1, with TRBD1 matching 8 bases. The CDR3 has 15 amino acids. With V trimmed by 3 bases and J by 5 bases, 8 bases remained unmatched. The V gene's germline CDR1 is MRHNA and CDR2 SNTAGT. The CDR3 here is CASSDSTGGRTEAFF. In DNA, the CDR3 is TGTGCCAGCAGTGATTCTACAGGGGGGCGGACTGAAGCTTTCTTT.

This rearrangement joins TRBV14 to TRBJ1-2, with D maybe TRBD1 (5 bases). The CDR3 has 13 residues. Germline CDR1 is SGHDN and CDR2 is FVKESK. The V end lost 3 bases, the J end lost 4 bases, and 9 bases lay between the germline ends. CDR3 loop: CASSQTVSYGYTF. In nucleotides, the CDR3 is TGTGCCAGCAGCCAGACAGTCAGCTATGGCTACACCTTC. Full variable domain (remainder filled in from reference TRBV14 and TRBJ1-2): EAGVTQFPSHSVIEKGQTVTLRCDPISGHDNLYWYRRVMGKEIKFLLHFVKESKQDESGMPNNRFLAERTGGTYSTLKVQPAELEDSGVYFCASSQTVSYGYTFGSGTRLTVV.

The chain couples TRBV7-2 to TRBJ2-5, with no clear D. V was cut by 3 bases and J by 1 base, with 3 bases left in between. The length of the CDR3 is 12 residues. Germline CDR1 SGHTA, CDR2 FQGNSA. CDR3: CASSFGQETQYF. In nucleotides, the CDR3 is TGTGCCAGCAGCTTCGGCCAAGAGACCCAGTACTTC.

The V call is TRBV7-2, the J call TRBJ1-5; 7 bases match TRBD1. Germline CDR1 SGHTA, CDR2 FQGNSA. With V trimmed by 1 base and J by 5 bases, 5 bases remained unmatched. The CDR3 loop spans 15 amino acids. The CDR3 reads CASSLGQGVYQPQHF. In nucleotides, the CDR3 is TGTGCCAGCAGCTTAGGGCAGGGGGTTTATCAGCCCCAGCATTTT.

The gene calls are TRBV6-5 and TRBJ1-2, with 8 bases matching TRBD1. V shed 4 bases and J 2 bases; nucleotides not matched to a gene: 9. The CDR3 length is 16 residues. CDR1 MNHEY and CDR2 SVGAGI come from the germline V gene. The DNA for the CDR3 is TGTGCCAGCAGTTCTGGGACAGGACTAATAAACTATGGCTACACCTTC. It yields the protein CASSSGTGLINYGYTF.

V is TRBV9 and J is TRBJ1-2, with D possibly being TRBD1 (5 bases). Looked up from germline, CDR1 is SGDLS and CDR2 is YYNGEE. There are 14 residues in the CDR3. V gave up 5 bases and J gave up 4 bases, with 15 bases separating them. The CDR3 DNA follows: TGTGCCAGCAGGTTCTTAGACAGCGCCTATGGCTACACCTTC. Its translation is CASRFLDSAYGYTF.

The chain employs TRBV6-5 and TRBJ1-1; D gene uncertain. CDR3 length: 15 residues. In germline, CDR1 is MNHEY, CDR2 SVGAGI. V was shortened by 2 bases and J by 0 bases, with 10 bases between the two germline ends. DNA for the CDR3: TGTGCCAGCAGTTACGACGGGTCTTTGAACACTGAAGCTTTCTTT. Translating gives CASSYDGSLNTEAFF.

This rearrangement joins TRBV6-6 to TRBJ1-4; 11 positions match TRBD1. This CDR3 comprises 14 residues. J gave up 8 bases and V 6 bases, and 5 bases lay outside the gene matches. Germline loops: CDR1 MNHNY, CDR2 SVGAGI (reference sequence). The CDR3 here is CASRQGQGGEKLFF. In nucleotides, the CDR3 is TGTGCCAGCAGGCAGGGACAGGGGGGCGAAAAACTGTTTTTT.

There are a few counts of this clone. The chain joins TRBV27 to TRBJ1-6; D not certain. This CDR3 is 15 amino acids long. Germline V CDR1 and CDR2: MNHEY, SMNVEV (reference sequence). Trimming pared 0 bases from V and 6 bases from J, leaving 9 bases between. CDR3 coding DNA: TGTGCCAGCAGTTTATCAATGGGGAGTAATTCACCCCTCCACTTT. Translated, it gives CASSLSMGSNSPLHF.